This entry describes one T cell receptor (beta chain). Measured with immunoSEQ multiplex PCR; TCRdb has only the in-frame clones, and not every one. Among some 80,000 clones listed, 87% were seen once. This entry comes from a study of OX40 agonist ivuxolimab in advanced cancers. Study at large: Past anti-PD-1, anti-PD-L1 or anti-CTLA-4 therapy was accepted, and 40% to 50% had received some.

Sequenced material: CD4+ or CD8+ T cells sorted from blood, taken in a trial of the OX40 agonist ivuxolimab. This clonotype was sampled from an adult with an advanced solid tumor such as melanoma, head and neck, liver or kidney cancer.

This CDR3 reads CAWEDISQETQYF. The CDR3 DNA sequence: TGTGCCTGGGAGGACATCAGCCAAGAGACCCAGTACTTC. The chain links TRBV30 to TRBJ2-5; D might be TRBD1 (5 bases). Germline lookup yields CDR1 GTSNPN and CDR2 SVGIG (reference sequence). CDR3 size: 13 residues. Trimming stripped 5 bases from V and 1 base from J, with 11 bases between.